This TCR beta chain was observed in a study of cytomegalovirus exposure and HLA in healthy donors. The CDR3 runs 19 residues. Trimming at V came to 0 bases and at J to 5 bases, leaving 16 bases not matched to a gene. Germline CDR1 reads LGHNA; CDR2 reads YNFKEQ. Libraries were prepared by immunoSEQ multiplex PCR; TCRdb keeps only in-frame clonotypes and omits some of them. Among roughly 240,000 clones, approximately 87% were seen once, and the ten largest hold less than 3%. This chain links TRBV4-2 with TRBJ2-3, with 8 positions matching TRBD2. The specimen was PBMCs. The receptor was isolated from a man between 18 and 29 years old in good health and CMV-seronegative. Here the CDR3 DNA reads TGTGCCAGCAGCCAAGAGGGGGGATTTGGTAGCGGGATGATAGATACGCAGTATTTT. This sequence encodes CASSQEGGFGSGMIDTQYF.